This passage covers 15 T cell receptor beta chains from one sample sequenced in a study of cytomegalovirus exposure and HLA in healthy donors. Using immunoSEQ multiplex PCR, the repertoire was profiled, and TCRdb retains in-frame clones only, with some absent. The sample has 130,000 or so clones, approximately 81% seen once. The sequenced material came from PBMCs. The receptors were gathered from a woman in her twenties or thirties in good health and CMV-seronegative.

This clone appeared once. The chain is built from TRBV11-2 and TRBJ1-2, with 7 bases aligning to TRBD1. V gave up 5 bases and J gave up 6 bases; unmatched junction bases: 12. The CDR3 is 15 residues long. The V gene's germline CDR1 is SGHAT and CDR2 FQNNGV. CDR3 coding DNA: TGTGCCAGCAGCCCGAGGGTACAGGGGATAAATGGCTACACCTTC. Its translation is CASSPRVQGINGYTF. Full variable domain (remainder filled in from reference TRBV11-2 and TRBJ1-2): EAGVAQSPRYKIIEKRQSVAFWCNPISGHATLYWYQQILGQGPKLLIQFQNNGVVDDSQLPKDRFSAERLKGVDSTLKIQPAKLEDSAVYLCASSPRVQGINGYTFGSGTRLTVV.

J is TRBJ1-2 and V is TRBV7-2; D is unclear. Germline lookup yields CDR1 SGHTA and CDR2 FQGNSA. The CDR3 sequence is 12 residues long. V was shortened by 1 base and J by 9 bases, with 9 bases between the two germline ends. CDR3: CASSLDQASYTF. The CDR3 DNA is TGTGCCAGCAGCTTAGATCAGGCAAGCTACACCTTC. The full variable domain, its missing parts supplied by reference TRBV7-2 and TRBJ1-2, is GAGVSQSPSNKVTEKGKDVELRCDPISGHTALYWYRQSLGQGLEFLIYFQGNSAPDKSGLPSDRFSAERTGGSVSTLTIQRTQQEDSAVYLCASSLDQASYTFGSGTRLTVV.

The V call is TRBV5-5, the J call TRBJ2-7; a weak D match, TRBD2 (6 bases). This CDR3 contains 13 residues. The germline V gene encodes CDR1 SGHKS and CDR2 YYEKEE (reference sequence). Trimming left V 4 bases short and J 3 bases short, with 11 bases between. Here the CDR3 DNA reads TGTGCCAGCAGCGCGGGACTCCTCTACGAGCAGTACTTC. This sequence encodes CASSAGLLYEQYF.

V gene TRBV28 combines with J gene TRBJ2-5, with a possible D match to TRBD1 (7 bases). CDR1 is MDHEN and CDR2 is SYDVKM in the germline V gene. Trimming removed 1 base from V and 3 bases from J, with 18 bases in between. The CDR3 consists of 17 residues. The CDR3 spells CASSLFPGGNDKETQYF. The CDR3 DNA reads as TGTGCCAGCAGTTTATTCCCAGGGGGGAATGATAAAGAGACCCAGTACTTC.

In the case of this clone: Mismatch with germline at one junction end may stem from a read error. The rearrangement links TRBV7-2 to TRBJ2-7; possibly TRBD2 for D (5 bases). The CDR3 spans 14 residues. In germline, CDR1 is SGHTA, CDR2 FQGNSA. The CDR3: CASSLEEATYEQYF. CDR3 sequence (DNA): TGTGCCAGCAGCTTGGAGGAGGCCACCTATGAGCAGTACTTC.

The gene calls are TRBV7-9 and TRBJ1-2, with D maybe TRBD1 (6 bases). V lost 6 bases, J lost 6 bases, and 14 bases lay in between. This CDR3 is built from 13 residues. Germline assignment: CDR1 SEHNR and CDR2 FQNEAQ (reference sequence). The CDR3 sequence is CASRAQGRDGYTF. In DNA form, the CDR3 reads TGTGCCAGCAGGGCCCAGGGGCGTGATGGCTACACCTTC.

The rearrangement joins TRBV14 to TRBJ1-2; the D gene is possibly TRBD1 (6 bases). The V and J ends lost 6 bases and 7 bases respectively, with 12 bases between them. Per the germline V gene, CDR1 is SGHDN and CDR2 is FVKESK. This CDR3 spans 12 amino acids. The CDR3 DNA reads TGTGCCAGCAGTCTGGGGGCCGGTGGCTACACCTTC. This translates into CASSLGAGGYTF.

This rearrangement joins TRBV27 to TRBJ2-1; TRBD1 aligns across 8 bases. Losses at the gene ends were 6 bases for V and 5 bases for J; bases not matched to a gene: 6. This CDR3 spans 14 amino acids. The germline V gene has CDR1 MNHEY and CDR2 SMNVEV (reference sequence). Here the CDR3 DNA reads TGTGCCAGCAGCCCGGACAGGGTCAACAATGAGCAGTTCTTC. Translated: CASSPDRVNNEQFF.

The V call is TRBV5-1, the J call TRBJ2-1; the D gene is possibly TRBD2 (5 bases). Between the trimmed V and J ends, which lost 0 bases and 14 bases, there was a span of 12 bases. Germline CDR1 and CDR2: SGHRS and YFSETQ. The CDR3 contains 12 residues. CDR3 loop: CASSLALGVEFF. Written as DNA, the CDR3 is TGCGCCAGCAGCTTGGCCCTGGGAGTCGAGTTCTTC.

V usage is TRBV13 and J usage is TRBJ2-7; 7 positions agree with TRBD1. The junction had 12 bases not matched to a gene; V was cut back by 4 bases and J by 3 bases. CDR1 and CDR2 from the germline V gene are PRHDT and FYEKMQ (reference sequence). The CDR3 spans 16 residues. The CDR3 DNA follows: TGTGCCAGCAGCTCCCGGGGACAGCAAGACAACTACGAGCAGTACTTC. Encoded protein: CASSSRGQQDNYEQYF.

The V call is TRBV25-1, the J call TRBJ1-1; TRBD1 is a possible D gene (5 bases). The CDR3 length is 14 residues. V was pared by 5 bases and J by 4 bases, with 14 bases between. Germline V gene lookup returns CDR1 MGHDK and CDR2 SYGVNS. As DNA, the CDR3 is TGTGCCAGCAGTCTGCAGGGTGTCGGCACTGAAGCTTTCTTT. The encoded protein is CASSLQGVGTEAFF.

The chain uses TRBV9 and TRBJ2-7; D perhaps matches TRBD1 (5 bases). CDR1 is SGDLS, CDR2 YYNGEE, per germline. V dropped 3 bases and J dropped 3 bases, with 13 bases sitting between them. The CDR3 covers 14 residues. The CDR3 sequence: CASSGRAPFYEQYF. The CDR3 bases are TGTGCCAGCAGCGGCAGGGCCCCCTTCTACGAGCAGTACTTC.

This chain uses TRBV18 with TRBJ2-7; 7 bases map to TRBD1. In germline, CDR1 is KGHSH, CDR2 LQKENI. This CDR3 is built from 14 residues. V lost 4 bases to trimming and J lost 7 bases; unmatched junction nucleotides: 10. CDR3 in DNA: TGTGCCAGCTCACTTCAACAGGGGCAAGGTGAGCAGTACTTC. This sequence encodes CASSLQQGQGEQYF.

This clone appeared a few times. V is TRBV11-2 and J is TRBJ2-5; D not resolved. The CDR3 has 14 residues. From germline, CDR1 is SGHAT and CDR2 FQNNGV. V was clipped by 1 base and J by 5 bases, with 11 bases between them. CDR3 sequence reads: CASSLGSLRETQYF. CDR3 sequence (DNA): TGTGCCAGCAGCTTAGGTTCACTGAGGGAGACCCAGTACTTC.

The sample holds one count of this clone. The rearrangement joins TRBV7-2 to TRBJ1-1; D is unresolved. CDR1 and CDR2 from the germline V gene are SGHTA and FQGNSA. Trimming removed 1 base at V and 1 base at J, with 7 bases between. This CDR3 region has 14 residues. CDR3 nucleotides: TGTGCCAGCAGCTTAGACATTTGGAACACTGAAGCTTTCTTT. Its protein product is CASSLDIWNTEAFF.